This T cell receptor beta chain was captured in a study of blood T cell repertoires in COVID-19. Study summary: Sources were T cells, B-cell-depleted T cells, or PBMCs; the material itself was cDNA or gDNA.

This clone was counted only a few times. Sequencing was performed with immunoSEQ multiplex PCR; in TCRdb, only in-frame clones are kept and a portion is missing. The top ten hold about 10% of the sample, which has approximately 130,000 clones, around 76% seen once. Germline V gene sequence: CDR1 LNHDA, CDR2 SQIVND (reference sequence). This CDR3 is 15 amino acids long. V gave up 2 bases and J gave up 0 bases, with 8 bases separating them. This clonotype was obtained from a human donor in a cohort sampled during active COVID-19. The source material was peripheral blood. The chain joins TRBV19 to TRBJ1-5; no clear D gene. Here the CDR3 reads CASSINAGSNQPQHF. CDR3 DNA sequence: TGTGCCAGTAGTATAAATGCCGGTAGCAATCAGCCCCAGCATTTT.